Below are 29 T cell receptor beta chains sequenced from a single sample in a study of blood T cell repertoires in COVID-19. Generated by immunoSEQ multiplex PCR, the TCRdb table keeps only in-frame clones and is missing some. The profile shows some 200,000 clones, around 87% of them singletons. The material sequenced was peripheral blood. These receptors were collected from a man aged 40-55 years with active or convalescent COVID-19.

This chain connects TRBV14 to TRBJ2-7, with 11 bases that match TRBD2. Germline CDR1 reads SGHDN; CDR2 reads FVKESK. Trimming took 4 bases from V and 1 from J; bases not matched to a gene: 9. This CDR3 region has 17 residues. This CDR3 reads CASSPSWRLAGSYEQYF. DNA for the CDR3: TGTGCCAGCAGCCCATCCTGGAGACTAGCGGGGTCCTACGAGCAGTACTTC. Filled out from reference TRBV14 and TRBJ2-7, the complete variable domain reads EAGVTQFPSHSVIEKGQTVTLRCDPISGHDNLYWYRRVMGKEIKFLLHFVKESKQDESGMPNNRFLAERTGGTYSTLKVQPAELEDSGVYFCASSPSWRLAGSYEQYFGPGTRLTVT.

The rearrangement links TRBV12-3 or TRBV12-4 to TRBJ1-1; 8 nucleotides match TRBD1. The CDR3 has 13 residues. Trimming took 5 bases from V and 5 from J; bases not matched to a gene: 4. The DNA of the CDR3 is TGTGCCAGCAGTGGACAGGGTGGGACTGAAGCTTTCTTT. It encodes CASSGQGGTEAFF.

The gene calls are TRBV5-1 and TRBJ1-3; 7 nucleotides match TRBD1. CDR1 and CDR2 from the germline V gene are SGHRS and YFSETQ. The CDR3 contains 15 residues. The V segment lost 4 bases and the J segment 0 bases; nucleotides outside the gene matches: 4. The CDR3 nucleotides are TGCGCCAGCAGCGTGGACAGGCTCTCTGGAAACACCATATATTTT. Translating it yields CASSVDRLSGNTIYF. Together with reference TRBV5-1 and TRBJ1-3, the CDR3 gives the full variable domain: KAGVTQTPRYLIKTRGQQVTLSCSPISGHRSVSWYQQTPGQGLQFLFEYFSETQRNKGNFPGRFSGRQFSNSRSEMNVSTLELGDSALYLCASSVDRLSGNTIYFGEGSWLTVV.

The J gene is TRBJ1-2, the V gene TRBV5-6; D unclear. The CDR3 runs 16 residues. The V gene's germline CDR1 is SGHDT and CDR2 YYEEEE. The germline V and J ends were trimmed by 2 bases and 8 bases, with 22 bases remaining between them. CDR3 DNA sequence: TGTGCCAGCAGCTTTATAGTCCCCGTTAAAACCTCAGGCTACACCTTC. Translated: CASSFIVPVKTSGYTF.

The V gene is TRBV24-1, the J gene TRBJ2-2, with D possibly matching TRBD1 (5 bases). Germline V gene data show CDR1 as KGHDR and CDR2 as SFDVKD. Trimming cost V 5 bases and J 3 bases, with 18 bases left between them. CDR3 length: 17 amino acids. Here the CDR3 reads CATSGPVEGADTGELFF. CDR3 DNA sequence: TGTGCCACCAGTGGCCCCGTCGAAGGGGCGGACACCGGGGAGCTGTTTTTT.

The chain combines TRBV30 with TRBJ1-2; D ambiguous. The V end was cut by 5 bases, the J end by 1 base, with 8 bases between. Looked up from germline, CDR1 is GTSNPN and CDR2 is SVGIG (reference sequence). This CDR3 contains 12 residues. CDR3 region: CAWATGNYGYTF. CDR3 bases: TGTGCCTGGGCTACCGGTAACTATGGCTACACCTTC.

This chain links TRBV7-8 with TRBJ1-2; 9 bases map to TRBD1. V lost 5 bases, J lost 5 bases, and 3 bases stayed unmatched. The CDR3 length is 13 residues. Germline lookup yields CDR1 SGHVS and CDR2 FQNEAQ. The CDR3 protein is CASSDGQGYGYTF. CDR3 in DNA: TGTGCCAGCAGCGACGGACAGGGGTATGGCTACACCTTC.

The rearrangement joins TRBV25-1 to TRBJ1-6; TRBD1 is a possible D gene (5 bases). The CDR3 totals 13 residues. Trimming cost V 2 bases and J 10 bases, with 9 bases left between them. The germline CDR1 and CDR2 sequences are MGHDK and SYGVNS. Written as DNA, the CDR3 is TGTGCCAGCAGTGAACAGGGTGGATCACCCCTCCACTTT. Its translation: CASSEQGGSPLHF.

V gene TRBV2 combines with J gene TRBJ2-7; 9 bases agree with TRBD1. V trimming: 4 bases; J trimming: 4 bases; junction bases outside the gene matches: 11. The germline gives CDR1 SNHLY, CDR2 FYNNEI. This CDR3 is 16 amino acids long. CDR3 nucleotide sequence: TGTGCCAGCAGTGGGGGACTCGGGACAGGGTTTTACGAGCAGTACTTC. Translating gives CASSGGLGTGFYEQYF. Together with reference TRBV2 and TRBJ2-7, the CDR3 gives the full variable domain: EPEVTQTPSHQVTQMGQEVILRCVPISNHLYFYWYRQILGQKVEFLVSFYNNEISEKSEIFDDQFSVERPDGSNFTLKIRSTKLEDSAMYFCASSGGLGTGFYEQYFGPGTRLTVT.

The chain couples TRBV3-1 (or the pseudogene TRBV3-2) to TRBJ1-1, with 7 bases identical to TRBD1. Germline assignment: CDR1 LGHDT and CDR2 YNNKEL (reference sequence). The V and J ends lost 4 bases and 5 bases, in that order; junction bases with no gene match: 4. The CDR3 spans 13 residues. The CDR3 DNA is TGTGCCAGCAGCCTGACAGGGAAGACTGAAGCTTTCTTT. Residues: CASSLTGKTEAFF.

The J gene is TRBJ2-3, the V gene TRBV19; D unclear. V shed 3 bases and J shed 2 bases, with 27 bases lying between them. This CDR3 is 20 amino acids long. CDR1 and CDR2 from the germline V gene are LNHDA and SQIVND (reference sequence). The CDR3 loop is CASSMLRRPSGLRNTDTQYF. The CDR3 nucleotides read TGTGCCAGTAGTATGCTTCGGAGACCCTCTGGCTTGAGAAACACAGATACGCAGTATTTT.

The rearrangement uses TRBV9 and TRBJ2-1; TRBD2 aligns across 14 bases. The ends lost 3 bases at V and 7 bases at J; junction bases unmatched: 9. The length of the CDR3 is 17 residues. Germline V gene sequence: CDR1 SGDLS, CDR2 YYNGEE. CDR3 DNA sequence: TGTGCCAGCAGCGAGGGACTAGCGGGGGCTCCCTTGAATGAGCAGTTCTTC. Protein product: CASSEGLAGAPLNEQFF.

The chain uses TRBV5-6 and TRBJ2-7, with D possibly matching TRBD2 (5 bases). The V gene's germline CDR1 is SGHDT and CDR2 YYEEEE. V gave up 3 bases and J gave up 5 bases, with 15 bases separating them. The CDR3 extends over 14 amino acids. The CDR3 DNA sequence: TGTGCCAGCAGCTCGCCGGGTCGAGGGAACGAGCAGTACTTC. Translated: CASSSPGRGNEQYF.

The J gene is TRBJ1-4, the V gene TRBV4-1; 9 nucleotides line up with TRBD1. J gave up 8 bases and V 6 bases, and 10 bases lay outside the gene matches. The length of the CDR3 is 15 residues. Germline lookup yields CDR1 MGHRA and CDR2 YSYEKL. This CDR3 is CASSFTGGSGEKLFF. CDR3 in DNA: TGCGCCAGCAGTTTCACAGGGGGCTCAGGGGAAAAACTGTTTTTT.

The rearrangement links TRBV30 to TRBJ2-1, with 8 bases aligning to TRBD2. J gave up 4 bases and V 2 bases, and 4 bases lay outside the gene matches. Germline assignment: CDR1 GTSNPN and CDR2 SVGIG (reference sequence). The CDR3 spans 14 residues. The CDR3 DNA reads TGTGCCTGGAGTTACAGCGGGGGATACAATGAGCAGTTCTTC. The encoded protein is CAWSYSGGYNEQFF.

This chain connects TRBV2 to TRBJ1-2; tentatively, D is TRBD1 (5 bases). The CDR3 covers 14 residues. Germline V gene data show CDR1 as SNHLY and CDR2 as FYNNEI. The germline V and J ends were trimmed by 2 bases and 4 bases, with 11 bases remaining between them. The CDR3 DNA sequence: TGTGCCAGCAGTGAAAGTCAGGGCTTCTATGGCTACACCTTC. Protein sequence: CASSESQGFYGYTF.

The gene calls are TRBV30 and TRBJ1-5, with D possibly being TRBD1 (6 bases). The V end was cut by 2 bases, the J end by 5 bases, with 16 bases between. The CDR3 totals 15 residues. Germline V lookup: CDR1 GTSNPN, CDR2 SVGIG (reference sequence). In DNA form, the CDR3 reads TGTGCCTGGAGTCCCCTAGGGGGAAGAGATCAGCCCCAGCATTTT. Translated, it gives CAWSPLGGRDQPQHF.

V gene TRBV28 combines with J gene TRBJ1-5; 7 positions match TRBD1. V shed 8 bases, J shed 5 bases, and the junction held 3 bases outside the gene matches. Germline V gene data show CDR1 as MDHEN and CDR2 as SYDVKM. This CDR3 comprises 12 residues. This chain's CDR3 is CASWTGDQPQHF. The CDR3 nucleotides are TGTGCCAGCTGGACAGGAGATCAGCCCCAGCATTTT.

The chain couples TRBV2 to TRBJ1-4; D might be TRBD1 (6 bases). Between the trimmed V and J ends, which lost 6 bases and 0 bases, there was a span of 14 bases. This CDR3 comprises 16 residues. Germline V CDR1 and CDR2: SNHLY, FYNNEI. The CDR3 sequence is CASRPKQGPTNEKLFF. CDR3 coding DNA: TGTGCCAGCAGACCGAAACAGGGACCAACTAATGAAAAACTGTTTTTT.

The V gene is TRBV29-1, the J gene TRBJ1-1, with a possible D match to TRBD1 (6 bases). The germline V gene encodes CDR1 SQVTM and CDR2 ANQGSEA. V lost 7 bases and J 8 bases, leaving 14 bases between the germline ends. CDR3 length: 11 residues. CDR3 in amino acids: CSARDRREAFF. CDR3 coding DNA: TGCAGCGCCCGAGACAGGAGGGAAGCTTTCTTT. The full variable domain, rest sourced from reference TRBV29-1 and TRBJ1-1, is SAVISQKPSRDICQRGTSLTIQCQVDSQVTMMFWYRQQPGQSLTLIATANQGSEATYESGFVIDKFPISRPNLTFSTLTVSNMSPEDSSIYLCSARDRREAFFGQGTRLTVV.

V and J are TRBV4-1 and TRBJ1-6; TRBD1 might be the D (6 bases). The CDR3 consists of 12 residues. Germline CDR1 and CDR2: MGHRA and YSYEKL. V lost 4 bases and J 13 bases, leaving 11 bases between the germline ends. CDR3 loop: CASSRTGIPLHF. CDR3 in DNA: TGCGCCAGCAGCCGAACAGGGATTCCCCTCCACTTT.

V gene TRBV4-3 combines with J gene TRBJ2-7; D unresolved. The V gene's germline CDR1 is LGHNA and CDR2 YSLEER. The ends were cut back, 6 bases at V and 4 bases at J, with 16 bases in the middle. This CDR3 region has 14 residues. The CDR3 DNA reads TGCGCCAGCAGTAAGAGCCCCCTTGTTTACGAGCAGTACTTC. This translates into CASSKSPLVYEQYF.

The chain employs TRBV6-2 or TRBV6-3 and TRBJ1-1, with TRBD1 matching 9 bases. Losses at the gene ends were 5 bases for V and 6 bases for J; bases not matched to a gene: 7. From germline, CDR1 is MNHEY and CDR2 SVGEGT. The CDR3 has 14 residues. The CDR3 loop reads CASSQDRGGAEAFF. CDR3 nucleotide sequence: TGTGCCAGCAGTCAAGACAGGGGGGGGGCTGAAGCTTTCTTT.

With respect to this clone: The limits of the CDR3 on the DNA are not certain, so only TCRdb's listed CDR3 is given. The chain joins TRBV24-1 to TRBJ2-1; the table's D gene call, TRBD2, was not cross checked with the DNA. The CDR3 totals 14 residues, both ends included. In germline, CDR1 is KGHDR, CDR2 SFDVKD. The CDR3 protein is CATSSSGGFNEQFF.

The J gene is TRBJ1-2, the V gene TRBV6-5, with a possible D match to TRBD1 (5 bases). CDR3 length: 14 amino acids. Germline lookup yields CDR1 MNHEY and CDR2 SVGAGI. Trimming pared 5 bases from V and 3 bases from J, leaving 13 bases between. The CDR3 is CASSRWTGDYGYTF. The CDR3 DNA reads as TGTGCCAGCAGTAGGTGGACGGGGGACTATGGCTACACCTTC.

V usage is TRBV24-1 and J usage is TRBJ1-2; D gene unclear. The CDR3 is 14 amino acids. The germline V and J ends were trimmed by 4 bases and 4 bases, with 12 bases remaining between them. Looked up from germline, CDR1 is KGHDR and CDR2 is SFDVKD. DNA for the CDR3: TGTGCCACCAGTGACAGGCAATACTCCTATGGCTACACCTTC. It codes for CATSDRQYSYGYTF.

This clone was counted a single time. The rearrangement joins TRBV20-1 to TRBJ1-1, with 8 positions matching TRBD1. The CDR3 has 15 amino acids. In germline, CDR1 is DFQATT, CDR2 SNEGSKA (reference sequence). Trimming at V came to 3 bases and at J to 7 bases, leaving 13 bases not matched to a gene. The chain's CDR3 is CSASKAGRGRDEAFF. The CDR3 nucleotides read TGCAGTGCTAGTAAAGCGGGCAGGGGGCGAGATGAAGCTTTCTTT.

The chain couples TRBV5-1 to TRBJ2-5, with TRBD1 matching 7 bases. This CDR3 is 14 amino acids long. The germline CDR1 and CDR2 sequences are SGHRS and YFSETQ. Trimming cost V 2 bases and J 6 bases; bases outside gene matches: 7. The CDR3 nucleotides are TGCGCCAGCAGCTTAATGGACAGGCCGCAGACCCAGTACTTC. This encodes CASSLMDRPQTQYF.

The chain links TRBV29-1 to TRBJ1-1; possible D gene TRBD1, 5 bases. V gave up 7 bases and J gave up 3 bases, with 12 bases separating them. Germline assignment: CDR1 SQVTM and CDR2 ANQGSEA. There are 12 residues in the CDR3. The CDR3 DNA reads TGCAGCGGCAGGGTATTTGACACTGAAGCTTTCTTT. This encodes CSGRVFDTEAFF.